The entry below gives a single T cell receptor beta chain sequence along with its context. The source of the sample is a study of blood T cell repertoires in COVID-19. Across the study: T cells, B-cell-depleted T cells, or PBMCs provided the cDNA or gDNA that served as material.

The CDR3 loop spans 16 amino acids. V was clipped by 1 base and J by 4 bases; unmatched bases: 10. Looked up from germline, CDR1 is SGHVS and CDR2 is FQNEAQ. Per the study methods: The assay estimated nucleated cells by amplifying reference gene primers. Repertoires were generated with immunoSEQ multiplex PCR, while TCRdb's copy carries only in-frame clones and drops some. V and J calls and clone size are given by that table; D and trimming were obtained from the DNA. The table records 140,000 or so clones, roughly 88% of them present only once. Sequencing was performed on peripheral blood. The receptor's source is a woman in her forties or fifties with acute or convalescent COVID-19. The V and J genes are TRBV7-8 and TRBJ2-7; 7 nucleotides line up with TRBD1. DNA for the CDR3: TGTGCCAGCAGCTTAGACTCGACAGGGTGGGGTTACGAGCAGTACTTC. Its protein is CASSLDSTGWGYEQYF.